This TCR beta chain was found in a study of cytomegalovirus exposure and HLA in healthy donors. Study results and limitations: The authors assumed roughly uniform sequencing depth across donors for presence/absence analyses.

13 Jbeta primers and 60 Vbeta primers were used for the PCR. The repertoire was sequenced with immunoSEQ multiplex PCR; TCRdb's copy has only in-frame clones and lacks some. The table has approximately 240,000 clones, around 80% seen once; the top ten hold about 0.58%. CDR1 and CDR2 from the germline V gene are SGDLS and YYNGEE. CDR3 length: 18 residues. The junction had 7 bases not matched to a gene; V was cut back by 4 bases and J by 0 bases. Remarks on this clone: Its specificity is not known.

The receptor was derived from a woman aged 40-49 years in good health and CMV-seronegative. The chain carries TRBV9 and TRBJ2-1; 13 nucleotides align to TRBD2. The sequenced sample was PBMCs. CDR3 protein: CASSQPTSGGASYNEQFF. CDR3 nucleotide sequence: TGTGCCAGCAGCCAGCCTACTAGCGGGGGGGCCTCCTACAATGAGCAGTTCTTC. Together with reference TRBV9 and TRBJ2-1, the CDR3 gives the full variable domain: DSGVTQTPKHLITATGQRVTLRCSPRSGDLSVYWYQQSLDQGLQFLIQYYNGEERAKGNILERFSAQQFPDLHSELNLSSLELGDSALYFCASSQPTSGGASYNEQFFGPGTRLTVL.